These 14 T cell receptor beta chains were all obtained from the same sample, sequenced in a study of cytomegalovirus exposure and HLA in healthy donors. PCR involved 60 Vbeta and 13 Jbeta primers. Clones were read by immunoSEQ multiplex PCR, and TCRdb kept only the in-frame ones, dropping some. Among 150,000 to 200,000 clones listed, 75% to 85% were seen once. The sample comprised PBMCs. The source of these receptors is a young woman in good health and CMV-seronegative.

With regard to this clone: One end of the junction does not line up with germline, which may come from a read error. The CDR3 protein is CASSWGAENIQYF. CDR3 sequence (DNA): TGTGCCAGCAGCTGGGGAGCCGAAAACATTCAGTACTTC. The chain recombines TRBV7-9 with TRBJ2-4, with D perhaps TRBD2 (5 bases). This CDR3 contains 13 residues. Germline-derived CDR1 and CDR2 are SEHNR and FQNEAQ (reference sequence).

The chain couples TRBV9 to TRBJ2-3, with TRBD2 matching over 14 bases. The V gene's germline CDR1 is SGDLS and CDR2 YYNGEE. V lost 4 bases and J lost 4; bases outside the gene matches: 5. The CDR3 is made up of 16 amino acids. CDR3 loop: CASSRGLAGVPDTQYF. The DNA for the CDR3 is TGTGCCAGCAGCAGGGGACTAGCGGGAGTCCCAGATACGCAGTATTTT.

The rearrangement joins TRBV7-9 to TRBJ1-2, with D perhaps TRBD1 (6 bases). Germline CDR1 and CDR2: SEHNR and FQNEAQ (reference sequence). Trimming shortened V by 2 bases and J by 3 bases, and 13 bases separated the two germline ends. CDR3 length equals 15 residues. The CDR3 DNA reads TGTGCCAGCAGCTTATCCTGGGACACCGACTATGGCTACACCTTC. Translating gives CASSLSWDTDYGYTF.

V and J are TRBV7-8 and TRBJ2-1; 9 nucleotides agree with TRBD1. Germline CDR1 reads SGHVS; CDR2 reads FQNEAQ. The CDR3 runs 16 residues. Trimming at V came to 2 bases and at J to 7 bases, leaving 9 bases not matched to a gene. The CDR3 loop reads CASSLRPGDRDNEQFF. The CDR3 bases are TGTGCCAGCAGCTTACGCCCAGGGGACAGGGATAATGAGCAGTTCTTC.

The rearrangement links TRBV5-1 to TRBJ1-5, with D possibly matching TRBD1 (6 bases). This CDR3 region has 14 residues. Trimming pared 4 bases from V and 4 bases from J, leaving 12 bases between. CDR1 is SGHRS and CDR2 is YFSETQ in the germline V gene. As DNA, the CDR3 is TGCGCCAGCAGCCCAGGGGACAAAAATCAGCCCCAGCATTTT. Amino acids: CASSPGDKNQPQHF. Full variable domain (outside the CDR3, taken from reference TRBV5-1 and TRBJ1-5): KAGVTQTPRYLIKTRGQQVTLSCSPISGHRSVSWYQQTPGQGLQFLFEYFSETQRNKGNFPGRFSGRQFSNSRSEMNVSTLELGDSALYLCASSPGDKNQPQHFGDGTRLSIL.

About this clone itself: Other nucleotide sequences from this sample produce the same CDR3. This chain joins TRBV2 and TRBJ2-2; no firm D call. V was cut by 9 bases and J by 9 bases, with 8 bases left in between. Germline V gene sequence: CDR1 SNHLY, CDR2 FYNNEI. This CDR3 comprises 10 residues. CDR3 amino acids: CASSIRELFF. In nucleotides, the CDR3 is TGTGCCAGTTCCATCAGGGAGCTGTTTTTT.

The chain combines TRBV5-1 with TRBJ2-1; 7 bases fit TRBD2. CDR1 is SGHRS and CDR2 is YFSETQ in the germline V gene. The CDR3 runs 16 residues. V gave up 4 bases and J gave up 6 bases; unmatched junction bases: 13. The CDR3 here is CASSPLASGEGNEQFF. The CDR3, as DNA: TGCGCCAGCAGCCCGCTGGCTAGCGGTGAGGGCAATGAGCAGTTCTTC.

The rearrangement joins TRBV6-1 to TRBJ2-5, with TRBD1 identical over 10 bases. CDR1 is MNHNS and CDR2 is SASEGT in the germline V gene. This CDR3 comprises 15 residues. After removal of 3 bases from V and 6 bases from J, the junction contained 7 bases not matched to a gene. The CDR3 region has the DNA TGTGCCAGCAGTGAGACAGGGGGCGCATTGAAGACCCAGTACTTC. Its protein product is CASSETGGALKTQYF.

The chain couples TRBV10-3 to TRBJ1-4, with 7 bases that match TRBD1. There are 15 residues in the CDR3. J lost 0 bases, V lost 4 bases, and 2 bases had no gene match. Germline assignment: CDR1 ENHRY and CDR2 SYGVKD. The CDR3 DNA reads TGTGCCATCAGTGGGGACAGCTCAACTAATGAAAAACTGTTTTTT. Protein sequence: CAISGDSSTNEKLFF.

This chain joins TRBV19 and TRBJ1-2; 11 bases align to TRBD1. The CDR3 covers 12 residues. The J segment lost 5 bases and the V segment lost 10 bases, leaving 3 bases of the junction unmatched. Germline loops: CDR1 LNHDA, CDR2 SQIVND (reference sequence). The CDR3 sequence is CATGQGAYGYTF. The CDR3, as DNA: TGTGCCACAGGACAGGGGGCGTATGGCTACACCTTC.

Concerning this clone itself: The identical CDR3 is also encoded by other nucleotide sequences in the sample. V gene TRBV29-1 combines with J gene TRBJ2-7; 11 bases match TRBD1. The CDR3 extends over 13 amino acids. V was pared by 7 bases and J by 6 bases, with 8 bases of the junction left unmatched. Germline V CDR1 and CDR2: SQVTM, ANQGSEA. The CDR3 reads CSAGTGTGGEQYF. The CDR3, as DNA: TGCAGCGCTGGGACCGGGACAGGGGGCGAGCAGTACTTC.

V usage is TRBV28 and J usage is TRBJ1-4; 7 positions agree with TRBD1. Trimming removed 6 bases from V and 4 bases from J; junction bases left unmatched: 5. The CDR3 contains 14 residues. Germline V gene lookup returns CDR1 MDHEN and CDR2 SYDVKM. The CDR3 DNA is TGTGCCAGCAGCGCAGGGGGGCGTAATGAAAAACTGTTTTTT. Amino acids: CASSAGGRNEKLFF.

The J gene is TRBJ2-1, the V gene TRBV18, with TRBD2 matching over 14 bases. Germline trimming cut 4 bases from V and 5 bases from J; bases unmatched to any gene: 4. Germline loops: CDR1 KGHSH, CDR2 LQKENI. The CDR3 covers 16 residues. CDR3 in amino acids: CASSRGLAGANNEQFF. The CDR3 coding sequence is TGTGCCAGCTCACGGGGACTAGCGGGAGCCAACAATGAGCAGTTCTTC. The full variable domain, its missing parts supplied by reference TRBV18 and TRBJ2-1, is NAGVMQNPRHLVRRRGQEARLRCSPMKGHSHVYWYRQLPEEGLKFMVYLQKENIIDESGMPKERFSAEFPKEGPSILRIQQVVRGDSAAYFCASSRGLAGANNEQFFGPGTRLTVL.

J is TRBJ2-7 and V is TRBV25-1; D uncertain. CDR3 length: 14 residues. Between the trimmed V and J ends, which lost 3 bases and 9 bases, there was a span of 18 bases. The germline V gene has CDR1 MGHDK and CDR2 SYGVNS. The CDR3 DNA follows: TGTGCCAGCAGTGAGCACCCCCGTGCTACGGGGCAGTACTTC. This gives the protein CASSEHPRATGQYF.